This T cell receptor (beta chain) was identified in a study of OX40 agonist ivuxolimab in advanced cancers. Study-wide points: The study did not work out the antigen specificity of the expanded peripheral T cells. CD8+ T cells (on average) carried more expanded clones than CD4+ T cells.

A word on this clone: No antigen is known for it.

The study sampled blood at baseline, cycle 4 day 1, and cycle 7 day 1. This table comes from immunoSEQ multiplex PCR, and its TCRdb copy is limited to in-frame clones, with some not included. The sample lists tens of thousands of clones, around nine tenths occurring once. Here the sequenced sample was CD4+ or CD8+ T cells sorted from blood, taken in a trial of the OX40 agonist ivuxolimab. This clonotype was sampled from an adult with an advanced solid tumor such as melanoma, head and neck, liver or kidney cancer.

CDR3 sequence: CASRLDRVGYGYTF. Written as DNA, the CDR3 is TGTGCCAGTAGGCTGGACAGGGTCGGGTATGGCTACACCTTC. The chain has TRBV19 and TRBJ1-2, with TRBD1 matching 8 bases. V was clipped by 6 bases and J by 5 bases; unmatched bases: 8. CDR3 length equals 14 residues. Germline V gene sequence: CDR1 LNHDA, CDR2 SQIVND (reference sequence).